This T cell receptor beta chain came from a study of OX40 agonist ivuxolimab in advanced cancers. The CDR3 runs to 12 residues. CDR1 is SQVTM, CDR2 ANQGSEA, per germline. Unmatched junction bases numbered 3, after V lost 5 bases and J lost 8 bases. The table came from immunoSEQ multiplex PCR; TCRdb's copy has only in-frame clones and leaves some out. The sample lists 15,000 to 20,000 clones; roughly four fifths were seen once. The clonotype originates from an adult with an advanced solid tumor such as melanoma, head and neck, liver or kidney cancer. The gene calls are TRBV29-1 and TRBJ2-1; 10 bases match TRBD1. The sample here was CD4+ or CD8+ T cells sorted from blood, taken in a trial of the OX40 agonist ivuxolimab. The CDR3: CSVKDRGYEQFF. Written as DNA, the CDR3 is TGCAGCGTTAAGGACAGGGGGTATGAGCAGTTCTTC.